This T cell receptor (beta chain) was profiled in a study of early T cells in non-severe SARS-CoV-2 infection. TCRdb called the 5' RACE reads again in MiXCR, with one record for every CDR3 protein. The data contain roughly 56,000 distinct CDR3 sequences, about 13% of them seen just once; the ten biggest clones take up roughly 9.1%. V lost 7 bases and J 12 bases, leaving 11 bases between the germline ends. Germline V lookup: CDR1 SGDLS, CDR2 YYNGEE. The CDR3 is 11 residues long. The sequencing input was whole blood. The receptor comes from an adult who was a healthcare worker with PCR-confirmed SARS-CoV-2 infection or an uninfected control (not recorded which). This chain joins TRBV9 and TRBJ1-6; no clear D gene. The DNA for the CDR3 is TGTGCCAGCTCCGATCGGGGACCCCTCCACTTT. Its protein is CASSDRGPLHF.